Described below is a single T cell receptor (beta chain) sequence and its context. This clonotype has a count of ten or more. The antigen it recognizes is unknown. The sample holds no much larger clone one base away, and base qualities are not on file. A patient counted as having stable Graves' hyperthyroidism if no progression to ophthalmopathy occurred over 18 months of follow-up. Hyperthyroidism patients were newly diagnosed, with disease duration under 2 months, and aged 18 to 65 years. Any patient with an uncontrolled infection, another autoimmune disease, pregnancy or lactation was excluded. Diagnoses relied on clinical symptoms, serum thyroxine and TRAb, thyroid ultrasound and orbital computed tomography. PBMCs were isolated from approximately 10 ml of fresh peripheral blood by Ficoll-Paque density gradient centrifugation. Total RNA was extracted using Trizol reagent, and RNA quality was assessed on an Agilent 2100 Bioanalyzer.

From V the trimming removes 2 bases and from J it removes 10 bases, while the gene matches leave 12 bases of the junction unaccounted for. The CDR3, cysteine through phenylalanine, is 15 amino acids long. The only DNA kept is the CDR3, 45 bases in frame from the first base. Taken from the germline V gene, the CDR1 and CDR2 loops are KGHDR and SFDVKD. Amplification of TCR beta CDR3 regions was carried out from RNA transcripts. For the first round of RT-PCR on the TCR CDR3, the HTBI primer set was used together with the Qiagen OneStep RT-PCR kit. Libraries were constructed in a second round of multiplex PCR, after which size selection and purification were carried out. The libraries were sequenced on an Illumina HiSeq2000 using paired-end 100 bp reads. Per the authors' processing: Raw data were processed with SOAPnuke, discarding reads with adapters, uncalled bases, mean Phred below 15, or no exact constant-primer or identifier match. COPE v1.2.5 was used to merge high-quality paired reads, and clonotypes were defined as unique nucleotide sequences. Clonotypes were aligned to IMGT TRBV, TRBD and TRBJ reference segments using MiTCR v1.1. Only V-J combinations with frequency above 0.0001, covering about 99% of repertoires, were analysed. The TCS score was defined as the ratio of F50 (clonal expansion) to E x V (chaos), calculated using BLOSUM62-based TCRdist between CDR3 peptides within each V-J. Welch's t-statistics and random forest reduced roughly 530 V-J features to 10 to 15, which were used in a naive Bayes classifier (R e1071). TCRdb applied fastp at Q25 and MiXCR to the public reads, then kept only in-frame beta chains. When rows share a CDR3 protein, they turn into one entry using the most common DNA and genes. It is TCRdb's table, rather than the study itself, that gives the V and J calls and clone size. This sample comprises about 360,000 distinct CDR3 sequences, 20% to 25% of them detected only once. The top ten clonotypes cover 73% of the sample.

This record belongs to a study of T cells in Graves' hyperthyroidism and ophthalmopathy (dated by TCRdb to the late 2010s). For context, the study as a whole: Peripheral blood samples were taken at initial diagnosis, before any treatment was given. A discovery cohort of fewer than 110 patients, approximately 45 with Graves' ophthalmopathy and roughly 59 with stable Graves' hyperthyroidism, was used to find distinguishing TCR V-J signatures. An independent validation cohort of some 18 hyperthyroidism patients and 17 patients who later progressed to ophthalmopathy tested prospective prediction of ophthalmopathy. The approximately 97 discovery patients were randomly divided into training and test sets at a 7:3 ratio. In about 6 Graves' hyperthyroidism patients, the study also compared T-cell repertoires from thyroid tissue with T-cell repertoires from blood. Following sampling, methimazole starting at 30 mg daily was given to hyperthyroidism patients, and high-dose intravenous methylprednisolone was given to ophthalmopathy patients. TCR Vbeta CDR3 sequencing of 135 peripheral blood samples (over 40 ophthalmopathy, about 74 hyperthyroidism and roughly 17 progressor patients) is reported in the paper. The paper as a whole reports these results and caveats: No statistical method was used to set the sample size in advance, and investigators knew the group allocation. During validation, the model predicted progression to ophthalmopathy a median of about 6.5 months ahead of onset, with around 65% sensitivity and 72.22% specificity. Most expanded thyroid clonotypes (frequency above 0.001) were also detected in blood, suggesting blood repertoires may reflect thyroid immune responses. A 13 V-J signature model separated ophthalmopathy from stable hyperthyroidism, with roughly 88% sensitivity and roughly 82% specificity in cross-validation and 80%/75% in testing.

The chain couples TRBV24-1 to TRBJ1-1, with 7 bases in between that match TRBD1. This sequence originates from a man aged 45-65 years with Graves' hyperthyroidism. Sequencing used blood. The sequenced DNA is TGTGCCACCAGTGATTCCCGGGACAGCCTTCAGAGAGCTTTCTTT. It codes for CATSDSRDSLQRAFF.